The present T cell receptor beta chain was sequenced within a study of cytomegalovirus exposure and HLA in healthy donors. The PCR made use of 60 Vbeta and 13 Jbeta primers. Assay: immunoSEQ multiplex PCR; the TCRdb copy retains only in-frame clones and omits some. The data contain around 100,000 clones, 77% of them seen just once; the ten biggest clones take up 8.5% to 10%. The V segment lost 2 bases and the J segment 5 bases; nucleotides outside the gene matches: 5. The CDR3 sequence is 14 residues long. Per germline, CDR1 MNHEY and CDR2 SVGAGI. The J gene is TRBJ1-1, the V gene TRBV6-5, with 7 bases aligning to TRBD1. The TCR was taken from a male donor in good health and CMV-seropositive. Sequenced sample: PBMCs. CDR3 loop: CASSYKGAGTEAFF. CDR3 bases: TGTGCCAGCAGTTACAAGGGGGCAGGAACTGAAGCTTTCTTT.